These 12 T cell receptor beta chains were sequenced from one sample in a study of memory CD4+ T cells and cytomegalovirus serostatus. TCRdb keeps only in-frame clones here, not all; method: immunoSEQ multiplex PCR. The repertoire has some 95,000 clones, 80% of them found once; the top ten carry 3.6%. Single viable CD3+CD4+CD8-CD45RO+ cells were sorted as the memory CD4+ T cells. The sample comprised memory CD4+ T cells from blood. Receptors originate from an adult in good health and CMV-seropositive.

This chain connects TRBV4-2 to TRBJ2-2; possibly TRBD1 for D (7 bases). The germline gives CDR1 LGHNA, CDR2 YNFKEQ. This CDR3 has 15 amino acids. Trimming pared 4 bases from V and 1 base from J, leaving 10 bases between. In DNA, the CDR3 is TGTGCCAGCAGCCGCGGGACAGAGAACACCGGGGAGCTGTTTTTT. Protein product: CASSRGTENTGELFF.

The CDR3, as DNA: TGTGCCAGCTCACCACCGGGCGGCAGATCCTACGAGCAGTACTTC. This encodes CASSPPGGRSYEQYF. This rearrangement joins TRBV18 to TRBJ2-7; D is unclear. Trimming stripped 0 bases from V and 1 base from J, with 10 bases between. The CDR3 extends over 15 amino acids. CDR1 is KGHSH and CDR2 is LQKENI in the germline V gene.

This sequence joins TRBV28 and TRBJ1-4; 7 bases map to TRBD1. The germline V gene encodes CDR1 MDHEN and CDR2 SYDVKM. Trimming cost V 8 bases and J 8 bases; bases outside gene matches: 8. This CDR3 has 13 amino acids. The DNA of the CDR3 is TGTGCCAGCCGACAGGGAGTAAGAGAAAAACTGTTTTTT. Protein product: CASRQGVREKLFF.

The chain is built from TRBV2 and TRBJ1-2; D not resolved. Per germline, CDR1 SNHLY and CDR2 FYNNEI. CDR3 length: 13 amino acids. Trimming pared 2 bases from V and 0 bases from J, leaving 4 bases between. The CDR3 region has the DNA TGTGCCAGCAGTGAATATCCTAACTATGGCTACACCTTC. Translating gives CASSEYPNYGYTF. Filled out from reference TRBV2 and TRBJ1-2, the complete variable domain reads EPEVTQTPSHQVTQMGQEVILRCVPISNHLYFYWYRQILGQKVEFLVSFYNNEISEKSEIFDDQFSVERPDGSNFTLKIRSTKLEDSAMYFCASSEYPNYGYTFGSGTRLTVV.

This chain joins TRBV28 and TRBJ2-5; D is perhaps TRBD1 (6 bases). The CDR3 consists of 14 residues. In germline, CDR1 is MDHEN, CDR2 SYDVKM. Between the trimmed V and J ends, which lost 3 bases and 9 bases, there was a span of 17 bases. The CDR3 loop is CASSLVGAVRAQYF. The CDR3 DNA reads TGTGCCAGCAGTTTGGTGGGGGCCGTTCGTGCCCAGTACTTC.

V usage is TRBV5-1 and J usage is TRBJ2-1; tentatively, D is TRBD1 or TRBD2 (5 bases each). V was pared by 4 bases and J by 7 bases, with 18 bases between. The CDR3 loop spans 15 amino acids. The germline CDR1 and CDR2 sequences are SGHRS and YFSETQ. The CDR3 DNA is TGCGCCAGCAGCCTAAGAGGGGTAGTTGGTAATGAGCAGTTCTTC. Amino acids: CASSLRGVVGNEQFF.

This clone occurred a few times. The chain employs TRBV5-5 and TRBJ2-3; D not certain. Germline V gene lookup returns CDR1 SGHKS and CDR2 YYEKEE (reference sequence). Trimming removed 4 bases at V and 3 bases at J, with 12 bases between. The CDR3 length is 14 residues. The CDR3 nucleotides are TGTGCCAGCAGCCAACGTGGAGCGACAGATACGCAGTATTTT. It specifies CASSQRGATDTQYF.

In this sample, this clone turned up many times. The V call is TRBV4-2, the J call TRBJ2-5; 15 bases agree with TRBD2. The CDR3 consists of 16 residues. J gave up 4 bases and V 1 base, and 1 base lay outside the gene matches. Germline V gene data show CDR1 as LGHNA and CDR2 as YNFKEQ. The CDR3: CASSQGGLAGGETQYF. CDR3 DNA sequence: TGTGCCAGCAGCCAAGGGGGACTAGCGGGAGGAGAGACCCAGTACTTC.

V usage is TRBV5-4 and J usage is TRBJ2-5; TRBD1 matches 7 bases. Unmatched junction bases numbered 8, after V lost 3 bases and J lost 3 bases. Germline values: CDR1 SGHNT, CDR2 YYREEE (reference sequence). The CDR3 totals 15 residues. The CDR3 bases are TGTGCCAGCAGCTCCACGACAGGGATAGAAGAGACCCAGTACTTC. This gives the protein CASSSTTGIEETQYF.

The chain recombines TRBV30 with TRBJ2-7, with D possibly being TRBD2 (6 bases). V lost 0 bases to trimming and J lost 4 bases, with 13 bases between them. The CDR3 extends over 14 amino acids. Germline loops: CDR1 GTSNPN, CDR2 SVGIG (reference sequence). The CDR3 here is CAWSVGTGGYEQYF. In nucleotides, the CDR3 is TGTGCCTGGAGTGTTGGCACAGGAGGGTACGAGCAGTACTTC.

The chain carries TRBV7-3 and TRBJ2-5; 8 bases are a match to TRBD1. The CDR3 runs 16 residues. The J segment lost 5 bases and the V segment lost 5 bases, leaving 13 bases of the junction unmatched. In germline, CDR1 is SGHTA, CDR2 FQGTGA. The CDR3: CASSKTGQGAQETQYF. The CDR3 DNA is TGTGCCAGCAGCAAAACGGGGCAGGGGGCTCAGGAGACCCAGTACTTC.

The chain is built from TRBV28 and TRBJ1-5, with a possible D match to TRBD1 (6 bases). The CDR3 extends over 15 amino acids. V was clipped by 6 bases and J by 4 bases, with 16 bases between them. Germline V gene lookup returns CDR1 MDHEN and CDR2 SYDVKM. The CDR3 spells CASSPGPTGNQPQHF. CDR3 nucleotide sequence: TGTGCCAGCAGCCCAGGCCCTACAGGGAATCAGCCCCAGCATTTT.